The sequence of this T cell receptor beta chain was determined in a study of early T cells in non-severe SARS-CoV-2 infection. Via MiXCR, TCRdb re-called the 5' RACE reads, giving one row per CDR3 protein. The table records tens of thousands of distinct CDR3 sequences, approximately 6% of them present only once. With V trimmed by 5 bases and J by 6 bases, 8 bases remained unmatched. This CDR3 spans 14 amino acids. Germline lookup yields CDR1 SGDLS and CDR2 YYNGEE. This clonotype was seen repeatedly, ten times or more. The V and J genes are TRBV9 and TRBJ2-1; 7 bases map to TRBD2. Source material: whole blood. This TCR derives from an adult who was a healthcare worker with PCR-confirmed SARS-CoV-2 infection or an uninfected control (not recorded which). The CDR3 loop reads CASSDSGRGNEQFF. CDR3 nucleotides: TGTGCCAGCAGTGATAGCGGGCGGGGCAATGAGCAGTTCTTC.